These 8 T cell receptor beta chains share one sample of origin, sequenced in a study of naive and memory T cell subsets. Both TRBC1 and TRBC2 were covered by a beta constant-region primer of two equimolar oligonucleotides. Ligated cDNA was amplified by four rounds of PCR with nested alpha and beta constant-region primers and SP2. TCRdb used MiXCR to reprocess the UMI-ligation and nested PCR reads, holding one entry per CDR3 protein. The repertoire holds 30,000 to 40,000 distinct CDR3 sequences, with around a sixth as singletons. The sequenced sample consisted of effector memory CD4+ T cells from blood. Indicated subset: effector memory, CD45RA- CD27-. All receptors derive from a human donor in good health.

The J gene is TRBJ2-7, the V gene TRBV20-1; D gene unclear. This CDR3 is 12 amino acids long. The germline gives CDR1 DFQATT, CDR2 SNEGSKA (reference sequence). Trimming stripped 6 bases from V and 2 bases from J, with 11 bases between. The CDR3 DNA sequence: TGCAGTGCCGGAACAGAAGCCTACGAGCAGTACTTC. Translated: CSAGTEAYEQYF.

The chain combines TRBV14 with TRBJ2-1; 8 bases line up with TRBD2. The junction had 9 bases not matched to a gene; V was cut back by 4 bases and J by 4 bases. Per germline, CDR1 SGHDN and CDR2 FVKESK. This CDR3 region has 16 residues. CDR3 loop: CASSPGSGRVYNEQFF. In DNA, the CDR3 is TGTGCCAGCAGCCCAGGAAGCGGGAGAGTTTACAATGAGCAGTTCTTC.

Ten or more counts support this clonotype. This chain joins TRBV18 and TRBJ1-1; tentative D call: TRBD1 (6 bases). Per germline, CDR1 KGHSH and CDR2 LQKENI. The V end lost 9 bases, the J end lost 4 bases, and 15 bases lay between the germline ends. The CDR3 loop spans 13 amino acids. The CDR3 coding sequence is TGTGCCAGTTTACAGGGTATGGGCACTGAAGCTTTCTTT. This sequence encodes CASLQGMGTEAFF.

The rearrangement uses TRBV20-1 and TRBJ2-7, with D hard to call. With 1 base removed from V and 4 bases from J, the gap between germline ends came to 8 bases. From germline, CDR1 is DFQATT and CDR2 SNEGSKA (reference sequence). The CDR3 has 12 residues. CDR3 coding DNA: TGCAGTGCTAGAGCTGACTGGTACGAGCAGTACTTC. Translating gives CSARADWYEQYF.

This chain links TRBV7-6 with TRBJ1-4; TRBD1 might be the D (6 bases). CDR3 length: 15 amino acids. Trimming took 1 base from V and 7 from J, leaving 13 bases between them. Germline loops: CDR1 SGHVS, CDR2 FNYEAQ. CDR3 protein: CASSLVTGAGEKLFF. The CDR3 coding sequence is TGTGCCAGCAGCTTAGTGACAGGAGCGGGTGAAAAACTGTTTTTT.

A few counts support this clonotype. J is TRBJ1-2 and V is TRBV5-1; 8 nucleotides align to TRBD1. Germline V lookup: CDR1 SGHRS, CDR2 YFSETQ. The CDR3 is 14 residues long. J lost 6 bases, V lost 1 base, and 5 bases had no gene match. The CDR3 protein is CASSLRRGPDGYTF. The CDR3 DNA is TGCGCCAGCAGCTTGCGCAGGGGGCCGGATGGCTACACCTTC.

This clonotype came up a few times. The chain recombines TRBV28 with TRBJ1-6; possibly TRBD1 for D (5 bases). Germline CDR1 reads MDHEN; CDR2 reads SYDVKM. This CDR3 comprises 17 residues. The V gene lost 6 bases and the J gene lost 5 bases, with 20 bases spanning the gap. DNA of the CDR3: TGTGCCAGCAGACCCCCTAGGGGAGGGAATCATAATTCACCCCTCCACTTT. Translated, it gives CASRPPRGGNHNSPLHF.

This clonotype has more than one count but fewer than ten. This sequence joins TRBV6-1 and TRBJ1-2; tentative D call: TRBD1 (5 bases). The CDR3 sequence is 15 residues long. CDR1 is MNHNS, CDR2 SASEGT, per germline. Trimming took 1 base from V and 8 from J, leaving 17 bases between them. The CDR3 spells CASSEGAGWSRGYTF. CDR3 nucleotides: TGTGCCAGCAGTGAAGGGGCAGGGTGGAGTAGAGGCTACACCTTC.